This TCR beta chain was recovered during a study of OX40 agonist ivuxolimab in advanced cancers. Background on the study: Treatment of patients was with ivuxolimab, an agonistic anti-OX40 (CD134) antibody. Study-level findings and limits: Researchers report that CD8+ T cells had, on average, more expanded clones than CD4+. CD4+ and CD8+ blood T cells expanded clonally by week 6 at 0.1 to 3.0 mg/kg.

In germline, CDR1 is SGHVS, CDR2 FQNEAQ. Trimming took 5 bases from V and 3 from J, leaving 14 bases between them. The CDR3 loop spans 16 amino acids. As for this clone: What it recognizes is unknown.

Clones were sequenced by immunoSEQ multiplex PCR, and TCRdb holds only the in-frame ones, with some missing. The sample carries about 35,000 clones, about 82% recorded once. The sequence came from an adult with an advanced solid tumor such as melanoma, head and neck, liver or kidney cancer. This rearrangement joins TRBV7-8 to TRBJ1-6, with TRBD1 as a possible D gene (5 bases). The specimen was CD4+ or CD8+ T cells sorted from blood, collected in a trial of the OX40 agonist ivuxolimab. In nucleotides, the CDR3 is TGTGCCAGCAGCGACGGGAGCAGGGACTATAATTCACCCCTCCACTTT. Translated: CASSDGSRDYNSPLHF.